This T cell receptor beta chain was profiled in a study of cytomegalovirus exposure and HLA in healthy donors. Germline CDR1 is SGHRS and CDR2 is YFSETQ. The CDR3 is made up of 17 amino acids. The junction had 6 bases not matched to a gene; V was cut back by 4 bases and J by 1 base. The primer mix had 60 Vbeta and 13 Jbeta primers. The method was immunoSEQ multiplex PCR; TCRdb's version includes in-frame clones alone and lacks a portion of them. The top ten hold 1.4% of the sample, which has 150,000 to 200,000 clones, about three quarters seen once. This TCR was recovered from a woman aged 25-40 years in good health and CMV-seropositive. Specimen: PBMCs. The chain uses TRBV5-1 and TRBJ2-5, with 14 bases aligning to TRBD2. The CDR3 DNA is TGCGCCAGCAGCCCGAGGACTAGCGGGAGGTCCCAAGAGACCCAGTACTTC. Translated, it gives CASSPRTSGRSQETQYF.